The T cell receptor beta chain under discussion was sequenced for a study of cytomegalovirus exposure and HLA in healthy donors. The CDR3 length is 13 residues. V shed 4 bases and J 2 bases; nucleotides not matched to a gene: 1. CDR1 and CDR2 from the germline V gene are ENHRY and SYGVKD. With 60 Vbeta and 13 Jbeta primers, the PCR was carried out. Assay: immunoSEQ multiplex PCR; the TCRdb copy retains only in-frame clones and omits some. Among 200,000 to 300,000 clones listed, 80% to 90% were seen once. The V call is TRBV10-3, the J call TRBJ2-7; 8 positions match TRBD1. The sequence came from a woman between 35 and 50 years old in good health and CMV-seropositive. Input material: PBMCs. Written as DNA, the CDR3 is TGTGCCATCAGTGCACAGGGGGCCTACGAGCAGTACTTC. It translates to CAISAQGAYEQYF.